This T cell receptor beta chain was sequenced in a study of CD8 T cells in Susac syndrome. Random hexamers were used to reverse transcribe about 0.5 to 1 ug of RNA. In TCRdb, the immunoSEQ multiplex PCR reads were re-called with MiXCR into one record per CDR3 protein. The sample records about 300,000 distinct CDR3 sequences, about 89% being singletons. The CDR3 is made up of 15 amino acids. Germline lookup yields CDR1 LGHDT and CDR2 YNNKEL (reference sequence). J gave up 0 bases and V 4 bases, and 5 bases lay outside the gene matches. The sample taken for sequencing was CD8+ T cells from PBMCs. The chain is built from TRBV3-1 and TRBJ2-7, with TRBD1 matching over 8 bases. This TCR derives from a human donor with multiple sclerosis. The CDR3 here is CASSLRDRSSYEQYF. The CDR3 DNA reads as TGTGCCAGCAGCCTCAGGGACAGGAGCTCCTACGAGCAGTACTTC.